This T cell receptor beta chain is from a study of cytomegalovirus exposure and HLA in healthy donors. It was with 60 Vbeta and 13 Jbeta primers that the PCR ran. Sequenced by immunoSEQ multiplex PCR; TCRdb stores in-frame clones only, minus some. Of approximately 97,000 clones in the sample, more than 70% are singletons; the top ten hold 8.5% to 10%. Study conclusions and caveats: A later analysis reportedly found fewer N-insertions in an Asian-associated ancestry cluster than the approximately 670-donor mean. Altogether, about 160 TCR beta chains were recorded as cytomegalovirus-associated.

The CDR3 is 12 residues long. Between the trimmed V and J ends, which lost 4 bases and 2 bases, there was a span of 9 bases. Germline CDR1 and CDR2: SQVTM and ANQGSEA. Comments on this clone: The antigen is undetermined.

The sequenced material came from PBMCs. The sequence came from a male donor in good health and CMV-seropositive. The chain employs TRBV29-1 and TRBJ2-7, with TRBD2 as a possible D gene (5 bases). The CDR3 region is CSVGTLPYEQYF. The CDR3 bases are TGCAGCGTTGGGACTCTCCCCTACGAGCAGTACTTC.